This entry concerns a single T cell receptor (beta chain). The germline V and J ends were trimmed by 0 bases and 2 bases, with 8 bases remaining between them. This CDR3 has 14 residues. CDR1 SGHRS and CDR2 YFSETQ come from the germline V gene. This entry comes from a study of cytomegalovirus exposure and HLA in healthy donors. The PCR had 60 Vbeta and 13 Jbeta primers. The data were produced by immunoSEQ multiplex PCR, yet TCRdb's version contains in-frame clones alone and is incomplete. The top ten clones hold roughly 2.4% of a sample with over 120,000 clones, 70% to 80% of them seen once. This clonotype was sampled from a woman aged 18-29 years in good health and CMV-seropositive. Sequencing was carried out using PBMCs. V gene TRBV5-1 combines with J gene TRBJ2-5; D unresolved. In DNA form, the CDR3 reads TGCGCCAGCAGCTTGGATTTCGGTCAAGAGACCCAGTACTTC. Encoded protein: CASSLDFGQETQYF.